The present entry profiles one TCR beta chain with its context. This clone was detected only a few times. Its specific antigen is unknown. Nothing much larger sits one base from this clone, and base qualities are not available. The data derive from a study of CD4 T cells in relation to SARS-CoV-2 and coronaviruses (dated by TCRdb to about 2021). Concerning the study at large: In the ViraFEST assay, PBMCs were grown with antigen for roughly ten days, and TCR beta CDR3s were then sequenced to identify antigen-specific clonal expansions. An HIV-1 Nef peptide pool or a culture without peptide was used as the negative reference condition. Using patient-derived lymphoblastoid cell lines, the shared crossreactive spike epitopes were mapped to their HLA restriction. Memory CD4+ T cell crossreactivity between SARS-CoV-2 and common cold coronavirus spike proteins was assessed at the TCR clonotype level in the study. The Adaptive Biotechnologies TCR-sequencing kit was used for samples from three pre-COVID donors and for the naive versus memory experiments, whereas the other data were Illumina-based. A different TCR-beta assay, based on Illumina, was used to sequence expansion assays from other donors in the study.

CD4+ T cells from unexposed donors were collected before the COVID-19 pandemic (2011-2018). After 10 days of culture, CD4+ T cells were isolated with the EasySep CD4+ T cell isolation kit. As far as cell numbers permitted, CD4+ T cells from unexposed donors were tested for reactivity against SARS-CoV-2 S and N as well as four spike pools from common cold coronaviruses. Each well held 1.5 million to 2 million PBMCs cultured in IMDM containing approximately 4.7% human AB serum and about 11 IU/ml IL-2. Half of the culture medium was replaced with fresh IL-2-containing medium on days 3 and 7. Each peptide culture condition was generally run in triplicate replicate wells. The leukapheresis product used for the unexposed donors was purchased from a commercial source. Ficoll-Paque PLUS gradient centrifugation was used to isolate PBMCs from leukapheresis product or whole blood. PBMCs were either cryopreserved at -140°C or used fresh in the expansion assay. The QIAamp Micro DNA Kit was used to extract genomic DNA from the CD4+ T cells.

The research as a whole found: Memory CD4+ clonotypes crossrecognizing SARS-CoV-2 and at least one common cold coronavirus spike were found in 50% to 80% of donors. Since the crossreactivity analysis centred on spike protein, crossreactivity against other viral proteins was not assessed. Significantly weaker SARS-CoV-2-driven expansion was shown by crossreactive clones than by monoreactive clones, consistent with antigenic imprinting. The study was constrained by small numbers of patients and of tested TCRs. Pre-pandemic and post-infection samples were not both contributed by any donor, so tracing of the source of pre-existing responses was limited.

The germline ends are 13 bases apart after V is trimmed by 7 bases and J by 3 bases. Spanning cysteine to phenylalanine, the CDR3 consists of 14 amino acids. Left in the record is the CDR3 DNA by itself, 42 bases read in frame from the first base. Reading the germline V gene gives CDR1 SGHAT and CDR2 FQNNGV. The library was prepared using the immunoSEQ multiplex PCR assay. Concerning the study's data processing: During preprocessing, nonproductive sequences were removed, as were CDR3s that did not start with C, did not end with F or W, or were shorter than 7 amino acids. The MANAFEST web app identified antigen-specific clonotypes based on expansion compared with the reference and other culture wells. To be counted as positive, a clone had to show significant expansion compared with the reference culture, at an FDR below 0.05, in 2 of 3 replicate wells. For a clone to be considered positive, significant expansion relative to all other tandem wells and an odds ratio above 5 were also required. CDR3 homology was measured as pairwise Levenshtein distance, computed with the stringdist R package after trimming three terminal residues from each end. In its TCRdb copy, this immuneACCESS table keeps in-frame sequences only and misses some clones. Where compared with another copy, unresolved V genes explain less than half of these, and the others have no known cause. Clone size and the V and J calls come from that table; the DNA yielded D and trimming. The sample has 25,000 to 30,000 clones on record, around 79% of them singletons. Roughly 20% of the sample comes from the top ten.

The sequenced sample consisted of CD4+ T cells from PBMCs, cultured in vitro. The chain is assembled from TRBV11-2 and TRBJ1-3, with the D gene uncertain. The receptor was isolated from a human donor in good health. The CDR3 protein: CASTSEGFGNTIYF. The nucleotide sequence reads as follows: TGTGCCAGCACCTCGGAGGGATTTGGAAACACCATATATTTT.